The rows below give T cell receptor beta chains drawn from one sample of a study of blood T cell repertoires in COVID-19. Data came from immunoSEQ multiplex PCR; TCRdb stores just in-frame clones and leaves some out. The sample records 100,000 or so clones, approximately 86% being singletons. The sequenced sample consisted of peripheral blood. The receptors were gathered from a woman aged 70 to 79 with active or convalescent COVID-19. Both conserved end residues are part of each CDR3. D genes are given only for firm matches. Clone size is not always given. Where it is, it says once, few, many or a class for expanded clones.

clone_size: -; j_call: TRBJ1-5; v_call: TRBV2; d_call: -; cdr3_nt: TGTGCCAGTGGGCGGGAGAGCAATCAGCCCCAGCATTTT; cdr3_aa: CASGRESNQPQHF
clone_size: -; j_call: TRBJ2-3; v_call: TRBV6-5; d_call: -; cdr3_nt: TGTGCCAGCAGCGGAAGACCCAGGGCTGGAGATACGCAGTATTTT; cdr3_aa: CASSGRPRAGDTQYF
clone_size: -; j_call: TRBJ2-1; v_call: TRBV2; d_call: -; cdr3_nt: TGTGCCAGCAGTGCTACGACTGGCTACAATGAGCAGTTCTTC; cdr3_aa: CASSATTGYNEQFF
clone_size: -; j_call: TRBJ2-5; v_call: TRBV5-1; d_call: -; cdr3_nt: TGCGCCAGCAGCCCCAGCGGAACCCAAGAGACCCAGTACTTC; cdr3_aa: CASSPSGTQETQYF
clone_size: -; j_call: TRBJ1-5; v_call: TRBV2; d_call: -; cdr3_nt: TGTGCCAGCAGGGACCGCCCGGGGGGACGTATACAGAGCAATCAGCCCCAGCATTTT; cdr3_aa: CASRDRPGGRIQSNQPQHF
clone_size: -; j_call: TRBJ1-1; v_call: TRBV5-1; d_call: -; cdr3_nt: TGCGCCAGCAGCTCACTTGGGAACACTGAAGCTTTCTTT; cdr3_aa: CASSSLGNTEAFF
clone_size: -; j_call: TRBJ1-1; v_call: TRBV12-3/TRBV12-4; d_call: TRBD1; cdr3_nt: TGTGCCAGCAGTTTGGGACAGGGGACTGAAGCTTTCTTT; cdr3_aa: CASSLGQGTEAFF
clone_size: once; j_call: TRBJ1-1; v_call: TRBV16; d_call: TRBD1; cdr3_nt: TGTGCCAGCAGCCAATCGATACCCCGGACAGGTATTATGAACACTGAAGCTTTCTTT; cdr3_aa: CASSQSIPRTGIMNTEAFF
clone_size: -; j_call: TRBJ2-2; v_call: TRBV6-5; d_call: -; cdr3_nt: TGTGCCAGCAGTTATGAGACAGGGAACACCGGGGAGCTGTTTTTT; cdr3_aa: CASSYETGNTGELFF
clone_size: -; j_call: TRBJ2-2; v_call: TRBV10-2; d_call: -; cdr3_nt: TGCGCCAGCAGTGTAGCAGCGCCCGGGGAGCTGTTTTTT; cdr3_aa: CASSVAAPGELFF
clone_size: -; j_call: TRBJ1-5; v_call: TRBV19; d_call: TRBD1; cdr3_nt: TGTGCCAGTAGGGGACAGAGTAATCAGCCCCAGCATTTT; cdr3_aa: CASRGQSNQPQHF
clone_size: few; j_call: TRBJ2-1; v_call: TRBV6-4; d_call: TRBD2; cdr3_nt: TGTGCCAGCAGTGACTCGTTAGCGGGGGGAACTGAGCAGTTCTTC; cdr3_aa: CASSDSLAGGTEQFF
clone_size: -; j_call: TRBJ2-1; v_call: TRBV5-1; d_call: -; cdr3_nt: TGCGCCAGCAGCTTGGTTCAGGAGGGGAGCTCCTACAATGAGCAGTTCTTC; cdr3_aa: CASSLVQEGSSYNEQFF
clone_size: -; j_call: TRBJ2-2; v_call: TRBV5-4; d_call: -; cdr3_nt: TGTGCCAGCAGCCCTTGGAAGTTGGGACACCAGAACACCGGGGAGCTGTTTTTT; cdr3_aa: CASSPWKLGHQNTGELFF
clone_size: -; j_call: TRBJ2-2; v_call: TRBV6-2/TRBV6-3; d_call: -; cdr3_nt: TGTGCCAGCAGTTACAGCCCAACTACCGGGGAGCTGTTTTTT; cdr3_aa: CASSYSPTTGELFF
clone_size: -; j_call: TRBJ1-5; v_call: TRBV28; d_call: -; cdr3_nt: TGTGCCAGCAGTTTCCTTAGCGGGGCCCAGCATTTT; cdr3_aa: CASSFLSGAQHF
clone_size: -; j_call: TRBJ2-4; v_call: TRBV11-2; d_call: -; cdr3_nt: TGTGCCAGCAGCTTATTACCCGAGATGAGGTATAGGAACATTCAGTACTTC; cdr3_aa: CASSLLPEMRYRNIQYF
clone_size: -; j_call: TRBJ2-5; v_call: TRBV25-1; d_call: -; cdr3_nt: TGTGCCAGCAGTGAGCAGGGCAGGGGAGGGGAGACCCAGTACTTC; cdr3_aa: CASSEQGRGGETQYF
clone_size: -; j_call: TRBJ1-2; v_call: TRBV5-1; d_call: -; cdr3_nt: TGCGCCAGCAGCTCGCGGGATATCGGGGCTAACTATGGCTACACCTTC; cdr3_aa: CASSSRDIGANYGYTF
clone_size: -; j_call: TRBJ1-1; v_call: TRBV4-3; d_call: -; cdr3_nt: TGCGCCAGCAGCCAAGATCCCTCAAGCATGAACACTGAAGCTTTCTTT; cdr3_aa: CASSQDPSSMNTEAFF